These T cell receptor beta chains were read from a single sample in a study of graft-versus-host responses after intestinal transplantation. Sequenced by immunoSEQ multiplex PCR; TCRdb stores in-frame clones only, minus some. The data show tens of thousands of clones, approximately 90% seen once. The antigens for these receptors are not known. The sequenced sample was unstimulated CD8+ T cells sorted from spleen or lymph node cells, obtained before intestinal transplant. These receptors all stem from a human donor who received an intestinal transplant. The CDR3 runs from the conserved cysteine through the conserved F or W. D genes are given only for firm matches.

d_call,v_call,j_call,cdr3_aa
TRBD1,TRBV6-5,TRBJ2-5,CASSPWTGTETQYF
NA,TRBV9,TRBJ1-2,CASSAIGQMGYGYTF
TRBD1,TRBV25-1,TRBJ2-7,CASSPWKGAKYEQYF
NA,TRBV6-5,TRBJ2-7,CASSWGSEGYEQYF
NA,TRBV11-2,TRBJ2-7,CASSHQSYEQYF
TRBD2,TRBV13,TRBJ2-1,CASSLGFLAGGFNNEQFF
NA,TRBV14,TRBJ1-4,CASSQETPRHVGKLFF
NA,TRBV9,TRBJ1-2,CASSPREGRLNYGYTF
NA,TRBV19,TRBJ2-5,CASSPWGGRQETQYF
NA,TRBV11-3,TRBJ1-2,CASNPIPDSNYGYTF
NA,TRBV11-2,TRBJ1-1,CASSLVGGNEAFF
NA,TRBV7-3,TRBJ2-1,CASSPTVGYNEQFF
NA,TRBV11-1,TRBJ1-1,CASSLTGQPEAFF
TRBD2,TRBV7-9,TRBJ2-5,CASSKIPGGFGETQYF
NA,TRBV9,TRBJ1-1,CASSVESNTEAFF
TRBD2,TRBV7-6,TRBJ2-1,CASSLGGGGLAGGEQFF
NA,TRBV27,TRBJ2-7,CASSWSSANEQYF
NA,TRBV27,TRBJ2-7,CASSLGADPTYEQYF